The clone carrying this T cell receptor (beta chain) was observed at least ten times. The target antigen is unknown. These data are taken from a study of naive and memory T cell subsets. Study conclusions and caveats: From naive to CM, EM and EMRA, diversity decreased and Gini increased.

The ends were cut back, 8 bases at V and 4 bases at J, with 19 bases in the middle. CDR3 length equals 15 residues. Germline CDR1 MNHNS, CDR2 SASEGT. Four subsets defined by CD45RA and CD27 were sorted after CD3, CD4, CD8 and live/dead staining. Both TRBC1 and TRBC2 were covered by a beta constant-region primer of two equimolar oligonucleotides. From the UMI-ligation and nested PCR reads, TCRdb called clonotypes with MiXCR, one entry per CDR3 protein. Found here are roughly 40,000 distinct CDR3 sequences, about 14% of them singletons; the top ten hold under 25%. Sequenced material: effector memory CD4+ T cells from blood. Subset given: effector memory, CD45RA- CD27-. The rearrangement uses TRBV6-1 and TRBJ2-3; D is perhaps TRBD2 (6 bases). The sequence came from a human donor in good health. The DNA of the CDR3 is TGTGCCAGCCGGGGTCGTAGCGCTAGCGCAGATACGCAGTATTTT. Its protein product is CASRGRSASADTQYF.